This TCR beta chain comes out of a study of T cells in Graves' hyperthyroidism and ophthalmopathy (dated by TCRdb to the late 2010s). Looking at the study overall: To identify TCR V-J signatures that set the groups apart, the researchers used a discovery cohort of 90 to 100 patients, made up of under 50 with Graves' ophthalmopathy and some 60 with stable Graves' hyperthyroidism. An independent validation cohort of fewer than 20 hyperthyroidism patients and 15 or so patients who later progressed to ophthalmopathy tested prospective prediction of ophthalmopathy. The roughly 99 discovery patients were divided at random into training and test sets in a 7:3 ratio. In roughly six Graves' hyperthyroidism patients, the study also compared T-cell repertoires from thyroid tissue with T-cell repertoires from blood. Following sampling, methimazole starting at 30 mg daily was given to hyperthyroidism patients, and high-dose intravenous methylprednisolone was given to ophthalmopathy patients. The paper reports TCR Vbeta CDR3 sequencing of 140 or so peripheral blood samples: under 45 ophthalmopathy, roughly 80 hyperthyroidism and around 17 progressor patients. The study at large found these results: In cross-validation, a model built on a 13 V-J signature told ophthalmopathy apart from stable hyperthyroidism with over 85% sensitivity and roughly 82% specificity, and in testing the same model reached 80%/75%. Most expanded thyroid clonotypes (frequency above 0.001) were also detected in blood, suggesting blood repertoires may reflect thyroid immune responses. In validation, the model predicted progression to ophthalmopathy a median of approximately 6.6 months before onset, with approximately 71% sensitivity and roughly 77% specificity. No statistical method was used to set the sample size in advance, and investigators knew the group allocation.

Regarding this clonotype: This clone's antigen is unknown. Base qualities are missing; no much larger clone stands one base away.

The CDR3 contains 15 residues, cysteine and phenylalanine counted. The kept DNA is CDR3 alone, 45 bases in frame from the first base. Via the germline V gene, CDR1 is MRHNA and CDR2 SNTAGT. Trimming takes 1 base from V and 0 bases from J, and the germline ends sit 8 bases apart. The TCR beta CDR3 regions were amplified from RNA transcripts. For the first round of RT-PCR on the TCR CDR3, the HTBI primer set was used together with the Qiagen OneStep RT-PCR kit. Libraries were constructed in a second round of multiplex PCR, after which size selection and purification were performed. Sequencing of the libraries was done on an Illumina HiSeq2000 using paired-end 100 bp reads. Turning to the authors' computational methods: Raw data were processed with SOAPnuke, discarding reads with adapters, uncalled bases, mean Phred below 15, or no exact constant-primer or identifier match. COPE v1.2.5 was used to merge high-quality paired reads, and clonotypes were defined as unique nucleotide sequences. MiTCR v1.1 was used to align the clonotypes against IMGT TRBV, TRBD and TRBJ reference segments. The analysis was restricted to V-J combinations with a frequency above 0.0001, which together covered 99.2% of the repertoires. A TCS score was defined as the ratio of F50 (clonal expansion) to E x V (chaos), with BLOSUM62-based TCRdist applied between CDR3 peptides within each V-J. Welch's t-statistics and random forest reduced fewer than 600 V-J features to about 13, which were used in a naive Bayes classifier (R e1071). TCRdb trimmed the raw reads at Q25, called clones with MiXCR and kept productive beta chains. For every CDR3 protein sequence, its rows merge into one entry that carries the most common genes and DNA. It is TCRdb's table, rather than the study itself, that gives the V and J calls and clone size. Here the sample has just over 550,000 distinct CDR3 sequences; 46% occur a single time. Of the sample, roughly 8.2% falls within the top ten clones.

Graves' hyperthyroidism was defined as stable when no progression to ophthalmopathy occurred over 18 months of follow-up. The hyperthyroidism patients were between 18 and 65 years old and newly diagnosed, with a disease duration of less than 2 months. Any patient with an uncontrolled infection, another autoimmune disease, pregnancy or lactation was excluded. Clinical symptoms, serum thyroxine and TRAb, thyroid ultrasound, and orbital computed tomography formed the basis for the diagnoses. Total RNA was extracted with Trizol reagent, and quality was checked on an Agilent 2100 Bioanalyzer. Recombination linked TRBV6-4 to TRBJ2-3; the best D guess is TRBD1, with 6 bases matching. Sample: peripheral blood or thyroid tissue (not recorded which). The receptor comes from a woman in her late teens or twenties with Graves' hyperthyroidism. Donor details come from another sample of the same person, matched by shared clones. The DNA sequence is given as TGTGCCAGCAGTGACTTCACAGGGAGCACAGATACGCAGTATTTT. This translates into CASSDFTGSTDTQYF.